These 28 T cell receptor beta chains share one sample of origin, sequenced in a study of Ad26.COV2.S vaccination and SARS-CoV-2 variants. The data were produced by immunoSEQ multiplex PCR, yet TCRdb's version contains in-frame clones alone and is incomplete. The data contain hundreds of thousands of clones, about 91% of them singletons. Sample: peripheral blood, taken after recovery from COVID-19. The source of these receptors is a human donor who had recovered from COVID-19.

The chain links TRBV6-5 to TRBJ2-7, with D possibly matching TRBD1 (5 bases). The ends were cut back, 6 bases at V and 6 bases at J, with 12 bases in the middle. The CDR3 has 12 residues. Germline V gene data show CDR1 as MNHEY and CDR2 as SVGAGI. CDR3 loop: CASSPDRSEQYF. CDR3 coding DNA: TGTGCCAGCAGCCCAGACAGATCCGAGCAGTACTTC.

This CDR3 reads CASSSPVPGHLTSTDTQYF. The CDR3 bases are TGTGCCAGCAGTTCCCCCGTACCGGGACACCTAACTAGCACAGATACGCAGTATTTT. The chain joins TRBV28 to TRBJ2-3; weak D call: TRBD1 (6 bases). CDR1 is MDHEN and CDR2 is SYDVKM in the germline V gene. The ends were cut back, 4 bases at V and 0 bases at J, with 23 bases in the middle. The CDR3 spans 19 residues.

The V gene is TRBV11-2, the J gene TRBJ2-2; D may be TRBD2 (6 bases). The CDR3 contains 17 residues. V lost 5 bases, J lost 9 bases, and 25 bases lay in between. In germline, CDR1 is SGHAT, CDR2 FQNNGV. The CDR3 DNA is TGTGCCAGCAGCAATACCGATCGGGAGATGGGGGTAAGGGAGCTGTTTTTT. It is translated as CASSNTDREMGVRELFF.

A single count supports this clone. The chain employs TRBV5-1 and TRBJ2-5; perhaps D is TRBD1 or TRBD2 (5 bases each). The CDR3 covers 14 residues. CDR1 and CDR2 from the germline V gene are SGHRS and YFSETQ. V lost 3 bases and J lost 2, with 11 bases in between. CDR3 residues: CASSSTGRQETQYF. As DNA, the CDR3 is TGCGCCAGCAGCTCAACGGGACGGCAAGAGACCCAGTACTTC.

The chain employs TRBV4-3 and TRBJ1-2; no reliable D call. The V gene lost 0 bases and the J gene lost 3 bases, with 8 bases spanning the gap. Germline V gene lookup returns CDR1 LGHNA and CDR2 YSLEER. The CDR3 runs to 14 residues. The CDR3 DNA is TGCGCCAGCAGCCAAGATTGGACGGACTATGGCTACACCTTC. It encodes CASSQDWTDYGYTF.

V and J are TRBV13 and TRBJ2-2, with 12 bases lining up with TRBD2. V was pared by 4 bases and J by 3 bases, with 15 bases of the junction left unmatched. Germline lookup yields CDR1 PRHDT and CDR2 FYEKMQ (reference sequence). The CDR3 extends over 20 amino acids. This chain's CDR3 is CASSYTVLSSGGADTGELFF. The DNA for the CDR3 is TGTGCCAGCAGCTACACCGTCCTCTCTAGCGGGGGGGCTGACACCGGGGAGCTGTTTTTT.

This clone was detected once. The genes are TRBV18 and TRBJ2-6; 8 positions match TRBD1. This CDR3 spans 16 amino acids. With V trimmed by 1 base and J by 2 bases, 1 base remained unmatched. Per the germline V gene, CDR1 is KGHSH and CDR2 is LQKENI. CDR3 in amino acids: CASSPLGQAGANVLTF. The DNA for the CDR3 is TGTGCCAGCTCACCACTGGGACAGGCTGGGGCCAACGTCCTGACTTTC.

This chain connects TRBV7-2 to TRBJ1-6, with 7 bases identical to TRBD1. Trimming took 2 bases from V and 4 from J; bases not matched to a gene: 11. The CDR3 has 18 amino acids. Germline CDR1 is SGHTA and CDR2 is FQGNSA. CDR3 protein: CASSLTVGGQWYNSPLHF. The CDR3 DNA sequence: TGTGCCAGCAGCTTAACAGTGGGGGGACAGTGGTATAATTCACCCCTCCACTTT. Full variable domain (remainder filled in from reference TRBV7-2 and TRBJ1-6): GAGVSQSPSNKVTEKGKDVELRCDPISGHTALYWYRQSLGQGLEFLIYFQGNSAPDKSGLPSDRFSAERTGGSVSTLTIQRTQQEDSAVYLCASSLTVGGQWYNSPLHFGNGTRLTVT.

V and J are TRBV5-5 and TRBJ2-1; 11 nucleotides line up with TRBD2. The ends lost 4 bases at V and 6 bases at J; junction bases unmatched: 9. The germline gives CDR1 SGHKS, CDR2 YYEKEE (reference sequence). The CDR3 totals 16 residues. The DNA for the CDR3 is TGTGCCAGCAGCCAGACTAGCGGGGTTTTTAGCAATGAGCAGTTCTTC. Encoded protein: CASSQTSGVFSNEQFF.

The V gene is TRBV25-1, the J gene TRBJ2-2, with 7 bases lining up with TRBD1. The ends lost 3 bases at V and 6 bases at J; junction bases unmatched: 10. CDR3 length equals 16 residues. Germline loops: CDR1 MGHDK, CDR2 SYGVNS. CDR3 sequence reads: CASSDTNRGLAGELFF. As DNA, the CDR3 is TGTGCCAGCAGTGACACCAACAGGGGCTTGGCCGGGGAGCTGTTTTTT.

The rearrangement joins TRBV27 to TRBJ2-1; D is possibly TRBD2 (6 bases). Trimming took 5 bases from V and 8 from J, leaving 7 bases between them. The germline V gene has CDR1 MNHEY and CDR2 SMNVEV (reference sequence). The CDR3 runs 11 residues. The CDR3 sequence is CASSRGYEQFF. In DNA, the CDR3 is TGTGCCAGCAGTCGGGGGTATGAGCAGTTCTTC.

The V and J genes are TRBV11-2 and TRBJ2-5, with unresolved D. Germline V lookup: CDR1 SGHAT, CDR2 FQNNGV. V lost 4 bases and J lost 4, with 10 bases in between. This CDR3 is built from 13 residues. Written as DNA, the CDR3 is TGTGCCAGCAGCTGGGCGCTAGGAGAGACCCAGTACTTC. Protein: CASSWALGETQYF.

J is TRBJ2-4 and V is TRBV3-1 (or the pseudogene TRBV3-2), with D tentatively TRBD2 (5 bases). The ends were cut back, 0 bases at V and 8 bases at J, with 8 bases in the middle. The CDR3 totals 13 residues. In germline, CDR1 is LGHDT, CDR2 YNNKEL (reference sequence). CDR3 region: CASSQEGAYIQYF. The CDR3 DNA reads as TGTGCCAGCAGCCAAGAGGGAGCATACATTCAGTACTTC.

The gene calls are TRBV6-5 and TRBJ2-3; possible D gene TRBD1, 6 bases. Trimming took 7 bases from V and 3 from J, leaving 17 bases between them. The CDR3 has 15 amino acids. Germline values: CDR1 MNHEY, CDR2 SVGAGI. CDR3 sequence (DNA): TGTGCCAGCACCCAGGGGACACCCGGGACAGATACGCAGTATTTT. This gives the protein CASTQGTPGTDTQYF.

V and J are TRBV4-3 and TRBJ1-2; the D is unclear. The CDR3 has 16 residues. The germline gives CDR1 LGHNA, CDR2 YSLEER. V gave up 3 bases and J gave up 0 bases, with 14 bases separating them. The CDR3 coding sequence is TGCGCCAGCAGCCACGTCGTCGAGGGCGCTAACTATGGCTACACCTTC. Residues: CASSHVVEGANYGYTF.

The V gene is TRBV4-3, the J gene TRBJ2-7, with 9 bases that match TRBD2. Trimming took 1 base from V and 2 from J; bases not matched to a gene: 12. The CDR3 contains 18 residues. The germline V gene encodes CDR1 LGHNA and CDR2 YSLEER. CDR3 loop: CASSQAALSGGSPYEQYF. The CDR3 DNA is TGCGCCAGCAGCCAAGCGGCCCTTAGCGGGGGCTCCCCCTACGAGCAGTACTTC.

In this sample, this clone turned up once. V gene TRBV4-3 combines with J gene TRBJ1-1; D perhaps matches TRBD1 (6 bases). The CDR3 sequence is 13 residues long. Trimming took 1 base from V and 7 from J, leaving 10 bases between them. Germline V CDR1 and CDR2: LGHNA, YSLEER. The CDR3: CASSQGQGIEAFF. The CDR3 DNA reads TGCGCCAGCAGCCAAGGTCAGGGGATTGAAGCTTTCTTT.

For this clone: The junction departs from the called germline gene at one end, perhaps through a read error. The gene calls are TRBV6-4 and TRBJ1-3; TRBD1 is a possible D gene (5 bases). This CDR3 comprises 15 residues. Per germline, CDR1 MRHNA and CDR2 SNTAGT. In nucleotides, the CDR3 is TGTGCCAGCAGTGACTCGGGGGTGGAGGCGAGGCCGGAGGATTTT. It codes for CASSDSGVEARPEDF.

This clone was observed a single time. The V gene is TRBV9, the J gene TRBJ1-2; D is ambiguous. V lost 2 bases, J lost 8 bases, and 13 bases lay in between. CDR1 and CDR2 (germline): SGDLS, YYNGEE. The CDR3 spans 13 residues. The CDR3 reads CASSVLIGRGYTF. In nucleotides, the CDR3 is TGTGCCAGCAGCGTCCTAATAGGACGGGGCTACACCTTC.

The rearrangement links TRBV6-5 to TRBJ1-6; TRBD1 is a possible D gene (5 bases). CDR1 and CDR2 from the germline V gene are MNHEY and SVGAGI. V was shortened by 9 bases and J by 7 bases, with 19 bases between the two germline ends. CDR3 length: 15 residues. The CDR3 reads CASSVLSGGNSPLHF. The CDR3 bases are TGTGCCAGTTCGGTCCTTTCCGGGGGGAATTCACCCCTCCACTTT.

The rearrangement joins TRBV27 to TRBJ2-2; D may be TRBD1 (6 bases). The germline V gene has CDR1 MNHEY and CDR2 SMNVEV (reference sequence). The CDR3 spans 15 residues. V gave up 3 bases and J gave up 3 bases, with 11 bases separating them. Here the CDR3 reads CASSFRTDYTGELFF. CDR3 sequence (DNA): TGTGCCAGCAGTTTCAGGACAGACTACACCGGGGAGCTGTTTTTT.

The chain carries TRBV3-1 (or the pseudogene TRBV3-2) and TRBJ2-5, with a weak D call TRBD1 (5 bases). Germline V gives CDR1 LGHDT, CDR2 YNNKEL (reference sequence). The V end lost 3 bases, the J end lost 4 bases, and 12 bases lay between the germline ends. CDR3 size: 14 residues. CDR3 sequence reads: CASSQGSQGETQYF. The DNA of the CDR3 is TGTGCCAGCAGCCAGGGAAGTCAGGGAGAGACCCAGTACTTC.

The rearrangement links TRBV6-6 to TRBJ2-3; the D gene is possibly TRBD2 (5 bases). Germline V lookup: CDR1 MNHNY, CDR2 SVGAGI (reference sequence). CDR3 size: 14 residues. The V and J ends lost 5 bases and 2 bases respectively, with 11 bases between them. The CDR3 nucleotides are TGTGCCAGCAGTAGGACTCGGGCCACAGATACGCAGTATTTT. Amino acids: CASSRTRATDTQYF.

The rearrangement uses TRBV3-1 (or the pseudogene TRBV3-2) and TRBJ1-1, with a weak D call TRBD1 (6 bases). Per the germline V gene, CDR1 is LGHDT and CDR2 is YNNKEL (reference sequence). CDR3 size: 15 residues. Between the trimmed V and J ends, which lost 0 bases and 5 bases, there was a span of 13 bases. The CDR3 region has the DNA TGTGCCAGCAGCCAAGATCTGGGCAGGGGAACTGAAGCTTTCTTT. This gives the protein CASSQDLGRGTEAFF.

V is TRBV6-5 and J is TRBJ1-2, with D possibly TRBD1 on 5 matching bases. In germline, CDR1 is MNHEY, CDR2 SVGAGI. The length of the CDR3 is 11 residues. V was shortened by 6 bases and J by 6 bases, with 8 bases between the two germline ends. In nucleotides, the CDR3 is TGTGCCAGCAGAATAGGGGATGGCTACACCTTC. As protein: CASRIGDGYTF.

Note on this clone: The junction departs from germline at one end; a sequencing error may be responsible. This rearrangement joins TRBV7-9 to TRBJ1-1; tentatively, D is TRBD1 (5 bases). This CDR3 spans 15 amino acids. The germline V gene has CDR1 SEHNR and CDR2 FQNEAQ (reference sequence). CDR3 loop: CASSLAGTIATEAFF. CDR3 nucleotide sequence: TGTGCCAGCAGCCTAGCCGGGACGATCGCCACTGAAGCTTTCTTT.

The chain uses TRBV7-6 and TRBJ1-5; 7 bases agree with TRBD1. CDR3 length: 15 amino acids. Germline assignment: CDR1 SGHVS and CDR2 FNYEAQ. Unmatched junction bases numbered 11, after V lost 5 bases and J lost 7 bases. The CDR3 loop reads CASSLGEGAGQPQHF. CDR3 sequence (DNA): TGTGCCAGCAGCCTCGGCGAGGGGGCGGGGCAGCCCCAGCATTTT.

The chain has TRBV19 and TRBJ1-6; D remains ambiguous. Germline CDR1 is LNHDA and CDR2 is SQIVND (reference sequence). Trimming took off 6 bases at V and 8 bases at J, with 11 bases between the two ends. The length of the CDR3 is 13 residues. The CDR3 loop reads CASRWWVDSPLHF. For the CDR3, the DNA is TGTGCCAGTAGGTGGTGGGTCGATTCACCCCTCCACTTT. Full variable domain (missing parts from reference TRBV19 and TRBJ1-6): DGGITQSPKYLFRKEGQNVTLSCEQNLNHDAMYWYRQDPGQGLRLIYYSQIVNDFQKGDIAEGYSVSREKKESFPLTVTSAQKNPTAFYLCASRWWVDSPLHFGNGTRLTVT.